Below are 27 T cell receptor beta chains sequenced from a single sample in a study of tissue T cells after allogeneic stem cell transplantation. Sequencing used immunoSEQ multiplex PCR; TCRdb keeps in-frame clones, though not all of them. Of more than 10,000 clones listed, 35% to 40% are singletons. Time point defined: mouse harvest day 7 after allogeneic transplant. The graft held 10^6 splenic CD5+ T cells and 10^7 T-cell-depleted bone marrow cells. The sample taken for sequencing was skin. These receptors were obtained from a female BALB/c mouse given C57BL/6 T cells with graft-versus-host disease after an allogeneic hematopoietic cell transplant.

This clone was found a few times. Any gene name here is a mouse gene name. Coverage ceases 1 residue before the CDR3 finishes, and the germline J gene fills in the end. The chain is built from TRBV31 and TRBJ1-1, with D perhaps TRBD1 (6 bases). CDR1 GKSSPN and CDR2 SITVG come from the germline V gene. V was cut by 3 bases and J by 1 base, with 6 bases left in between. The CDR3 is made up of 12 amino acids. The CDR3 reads CAWRGQNTEVFF. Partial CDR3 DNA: TGTGCCTGGAGGGGACAAAACACAGAAGTCTTC.

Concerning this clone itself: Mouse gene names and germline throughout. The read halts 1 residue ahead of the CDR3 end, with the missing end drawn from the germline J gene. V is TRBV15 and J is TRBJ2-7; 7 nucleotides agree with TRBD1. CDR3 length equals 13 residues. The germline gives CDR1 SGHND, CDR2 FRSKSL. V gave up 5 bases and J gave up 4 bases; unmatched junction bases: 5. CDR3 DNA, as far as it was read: TGTGCCAGCAGTGCCGGGACAGAATATGAACAGTAC. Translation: CASSAGTEYEQY. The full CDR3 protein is CASSAGTEYEQYF. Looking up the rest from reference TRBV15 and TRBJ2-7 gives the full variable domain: DAGVTQTPRHEVAEKGQTIILKCEPVSGHNDLFWYRQTKIQGLELLSYFRSKSLMEDGGAFKDRFKAEMLNSSFSTLKIQPTEPKDSAVYLCASSAGTEYEQYFGPGTRLTVL.

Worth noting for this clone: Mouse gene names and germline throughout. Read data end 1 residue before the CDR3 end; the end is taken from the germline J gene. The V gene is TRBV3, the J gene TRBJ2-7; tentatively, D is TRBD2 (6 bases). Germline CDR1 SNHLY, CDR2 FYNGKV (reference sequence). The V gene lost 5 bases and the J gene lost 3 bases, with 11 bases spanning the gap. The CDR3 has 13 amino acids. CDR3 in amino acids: CASSKTGLYEQYF. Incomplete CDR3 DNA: TGTGCCAGCAGCAAGACTGGCCTCTATGAACAGTAC.

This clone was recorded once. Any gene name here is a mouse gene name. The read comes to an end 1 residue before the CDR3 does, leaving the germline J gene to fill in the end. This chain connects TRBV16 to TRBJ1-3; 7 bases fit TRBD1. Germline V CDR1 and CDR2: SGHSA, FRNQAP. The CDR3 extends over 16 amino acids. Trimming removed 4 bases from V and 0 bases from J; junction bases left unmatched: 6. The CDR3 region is CASSSRDSLSGNTLYF. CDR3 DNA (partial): TGTGCAAGCAGCTCCCGGGACAGCCTTTCTGGAAATACGCTCTAT.

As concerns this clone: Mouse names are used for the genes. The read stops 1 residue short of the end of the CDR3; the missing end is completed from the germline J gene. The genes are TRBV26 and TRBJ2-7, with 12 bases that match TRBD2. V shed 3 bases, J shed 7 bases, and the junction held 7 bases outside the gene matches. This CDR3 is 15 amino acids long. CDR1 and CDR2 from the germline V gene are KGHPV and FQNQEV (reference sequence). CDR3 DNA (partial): TGTGCCAGCAGTCTTCAGACTGGGGGGGCGCCGGAACAGTAC. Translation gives CASSLQTGGAPEQY. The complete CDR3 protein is CASSLQTGGAPEQYF.

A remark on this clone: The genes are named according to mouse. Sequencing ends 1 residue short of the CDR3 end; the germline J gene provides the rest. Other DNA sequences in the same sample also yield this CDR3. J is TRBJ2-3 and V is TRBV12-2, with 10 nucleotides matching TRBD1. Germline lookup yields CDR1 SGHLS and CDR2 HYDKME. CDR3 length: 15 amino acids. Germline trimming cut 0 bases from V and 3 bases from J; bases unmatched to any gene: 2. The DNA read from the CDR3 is TGTGCCAGCTCTCTCGAGGGACAGGGGGCAGAAACGCTGTAT. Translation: CASSLEGQGAETLY. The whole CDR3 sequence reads CASSLEGQGAETLYF.

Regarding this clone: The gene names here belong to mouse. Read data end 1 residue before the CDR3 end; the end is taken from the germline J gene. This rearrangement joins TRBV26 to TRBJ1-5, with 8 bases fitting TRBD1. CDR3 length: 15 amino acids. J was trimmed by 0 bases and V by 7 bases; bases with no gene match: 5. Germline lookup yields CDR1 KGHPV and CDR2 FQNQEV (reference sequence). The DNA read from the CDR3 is TGTGCCAGCACCCCGGGACAGGATAACAACCAGGCTCCGCTT. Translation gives CASTPGQDNNQAPL. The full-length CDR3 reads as CASTPGQDNNQAPLF. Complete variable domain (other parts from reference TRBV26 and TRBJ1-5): NSKVIQTPRYLVKGQGQKAKMRCIPEKGHPVVFWYQQNKNNEFKFLINFQNQEVLQQIDMTEKRFSAECPSNSPCSLEIQSSEAGDSALYLCASTPGQDNNQAPLFGEGTRLSVL.

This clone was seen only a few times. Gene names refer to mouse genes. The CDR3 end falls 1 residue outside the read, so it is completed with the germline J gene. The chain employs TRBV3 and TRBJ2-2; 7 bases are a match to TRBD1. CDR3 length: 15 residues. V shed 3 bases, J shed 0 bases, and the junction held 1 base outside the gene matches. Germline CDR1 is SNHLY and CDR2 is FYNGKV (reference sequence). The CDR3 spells CASSLGTANTGQLYF. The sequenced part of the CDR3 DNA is TGTGCCAGCAGCTTGGGGACAGCAAACACCGGGCAGCTCTAC. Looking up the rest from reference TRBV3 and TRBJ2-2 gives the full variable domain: GPKVLQIPSHQIIDMGQMVTLNCDPVSNHLYFYWYKQILGQQMEFLVNFYNGKVMEKSKLFKDQFSVERPDGSYFTLKIQPTALEDSAVYFCASSLGTANTGQLYFGEGSKLTVL.

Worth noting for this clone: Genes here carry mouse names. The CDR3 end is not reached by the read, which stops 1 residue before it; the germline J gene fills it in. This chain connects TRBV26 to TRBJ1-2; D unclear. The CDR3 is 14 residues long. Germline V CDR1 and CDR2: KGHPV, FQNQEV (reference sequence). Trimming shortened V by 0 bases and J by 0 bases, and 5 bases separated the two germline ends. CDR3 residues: CASSLSTPNSDYTF. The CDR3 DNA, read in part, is TGTGCCAGCAGTCTGTCAACACCAAACTCCGACTACACC.

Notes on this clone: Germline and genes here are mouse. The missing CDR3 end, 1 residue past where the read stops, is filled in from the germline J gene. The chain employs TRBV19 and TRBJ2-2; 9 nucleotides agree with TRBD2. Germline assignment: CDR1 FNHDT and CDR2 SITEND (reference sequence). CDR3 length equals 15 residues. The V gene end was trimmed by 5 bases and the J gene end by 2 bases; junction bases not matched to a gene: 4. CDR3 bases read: TGTGCCAGCAGCAAGACTGGGGGCAACACCGGGCAGCTCTAC. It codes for CASSKTGGNTGQLY. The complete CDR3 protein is CASSKTGGNTGQLYF.

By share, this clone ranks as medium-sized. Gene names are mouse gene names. The CDR3 bases that were read are TGTGCCAGCAGTATGGCAGGGGGCGACACAGAAGTCTTC. Protein product: CASSMAGGDTEVF. The full-length CDR3 reads as CASSMAGGDTEVFF. The V and J genes are TRBV19 and TRBJ1-1; TRBD1 matches at 8 bases. The read halts 1 residue ahead of the CDR3 end, with the missing end drawn from the germline J gene. This CDR3 comprises 14 residues. Trimming took 2 bases from V and 3 from J; bases not matched to a gene: 3. Germline V gives CDR1 FNHDT, CDR2 SITEND (reference sequence).

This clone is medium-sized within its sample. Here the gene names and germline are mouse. The CDR3 sequence is CASSLQGAYEQYF. Partial CDR3 DNA: TGTGCCAGCAGCTTACAGGGGGCCTATGAACAGTAC. V is TRBV3 and J is TRBJ2-7; 7 bases are a match to TRBD1. The read gets to within 1 residue of the CDR3 end, and the germline J gene fills in the rest. V lost 2 bases and J lost 2; bases outside the gene matches: 0. Germline CDR1 SNHLY, CDR2 FYNGKV (reference sequence). This CDR3 has 13 residues.

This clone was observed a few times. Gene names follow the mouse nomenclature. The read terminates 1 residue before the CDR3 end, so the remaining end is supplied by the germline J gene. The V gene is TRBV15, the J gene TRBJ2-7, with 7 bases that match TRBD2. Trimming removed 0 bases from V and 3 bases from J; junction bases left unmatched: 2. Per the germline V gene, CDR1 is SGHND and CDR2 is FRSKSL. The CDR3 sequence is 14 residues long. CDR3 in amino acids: CASSLAPGGYEQYF. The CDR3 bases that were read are TGTGCCAGCAGTTTAGCGCCTGGGGGCTATGAACAGTAC. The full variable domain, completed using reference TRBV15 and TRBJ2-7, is DAGVTQTPRHEVAEKGQTIILKCEPVSGHNDLFWYRQTKIQGLELLSYFRSKSLMEDGGAFKDRFKAEMLNSSFSTLKIQPTEPKDSAVYLCASSLAPGGYEQYFGPGTRLTVL.

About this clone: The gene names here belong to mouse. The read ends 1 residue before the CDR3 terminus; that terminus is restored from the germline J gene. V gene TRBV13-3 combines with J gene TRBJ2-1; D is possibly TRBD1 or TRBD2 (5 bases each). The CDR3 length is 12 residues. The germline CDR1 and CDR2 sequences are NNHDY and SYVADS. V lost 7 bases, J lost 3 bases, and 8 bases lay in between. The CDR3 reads CASGGGYAEQFF. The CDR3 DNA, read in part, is TGTGCCAGCGGGGGAGGCTATGCTGAGCAGTTC.

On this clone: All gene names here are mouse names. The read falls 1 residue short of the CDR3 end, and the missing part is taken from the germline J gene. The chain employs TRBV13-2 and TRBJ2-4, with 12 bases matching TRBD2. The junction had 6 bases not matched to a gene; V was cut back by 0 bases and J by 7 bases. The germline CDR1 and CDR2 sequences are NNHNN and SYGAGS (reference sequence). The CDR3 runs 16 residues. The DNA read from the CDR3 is TGTGCCAGCGGTGATGCAAGACTGGGGGGGCGGGACACCTTGTAC. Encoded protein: CASGDARLGGRDTLY. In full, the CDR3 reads CASGDARLGGRDTLYF.

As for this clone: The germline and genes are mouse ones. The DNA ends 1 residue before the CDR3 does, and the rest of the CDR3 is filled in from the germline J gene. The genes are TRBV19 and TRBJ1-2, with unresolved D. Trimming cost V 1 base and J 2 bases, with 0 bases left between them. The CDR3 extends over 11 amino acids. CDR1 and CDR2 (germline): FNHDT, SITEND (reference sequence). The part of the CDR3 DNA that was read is TGTGCCAGCAGTATAAACTCCGACTACACC. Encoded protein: CASSINSDYT. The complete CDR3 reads CASSINSDYTF.

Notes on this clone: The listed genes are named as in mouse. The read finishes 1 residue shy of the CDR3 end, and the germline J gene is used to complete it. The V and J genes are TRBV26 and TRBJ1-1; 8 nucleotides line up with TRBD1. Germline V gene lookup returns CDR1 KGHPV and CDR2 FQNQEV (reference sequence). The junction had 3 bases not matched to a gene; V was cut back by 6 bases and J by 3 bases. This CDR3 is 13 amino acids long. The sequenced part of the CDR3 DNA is TGTGCCAGCAGCCACAGGGGGGACACAGAAGTCTTC. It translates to CASSHRGDTEVF. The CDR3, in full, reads CASSHRGDTEVFF.

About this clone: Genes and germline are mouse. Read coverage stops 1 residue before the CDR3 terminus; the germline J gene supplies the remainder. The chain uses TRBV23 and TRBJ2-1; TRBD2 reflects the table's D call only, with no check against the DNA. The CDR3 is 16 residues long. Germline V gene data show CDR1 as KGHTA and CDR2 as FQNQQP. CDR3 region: CSSSRDWGGAGAEQFF. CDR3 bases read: TGCTCCAGCAGTCGGGACTGGGGGGGCGCTGGTGCTGAGCAGTTC.

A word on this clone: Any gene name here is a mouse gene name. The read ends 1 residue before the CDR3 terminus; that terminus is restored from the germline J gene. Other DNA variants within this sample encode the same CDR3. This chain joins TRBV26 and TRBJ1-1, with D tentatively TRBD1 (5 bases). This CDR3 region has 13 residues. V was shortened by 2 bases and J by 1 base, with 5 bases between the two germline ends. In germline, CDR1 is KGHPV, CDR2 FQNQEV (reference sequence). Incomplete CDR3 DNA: TGTGCCAGCAGTCTGCAGGGAAACACAGAAGTCTTC. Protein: CASSLQGNTEVF. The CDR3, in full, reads CASSLQGNTEVFF.

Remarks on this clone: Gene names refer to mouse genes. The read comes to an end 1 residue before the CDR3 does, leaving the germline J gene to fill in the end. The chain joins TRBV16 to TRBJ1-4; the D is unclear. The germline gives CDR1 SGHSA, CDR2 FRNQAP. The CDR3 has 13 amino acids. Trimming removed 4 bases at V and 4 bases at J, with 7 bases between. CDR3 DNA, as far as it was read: TGTGCAAGCAGCTCCAACATCAACGAAAGATTATTT. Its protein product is CASSSNINERLF. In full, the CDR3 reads CASSSNINERLFF.

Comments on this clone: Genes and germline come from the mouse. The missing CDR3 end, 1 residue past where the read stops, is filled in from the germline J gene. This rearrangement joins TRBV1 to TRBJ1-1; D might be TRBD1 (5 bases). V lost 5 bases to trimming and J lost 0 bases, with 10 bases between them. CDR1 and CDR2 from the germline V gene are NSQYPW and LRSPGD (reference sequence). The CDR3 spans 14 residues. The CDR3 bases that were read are TGCACCTGCAGTTGGACACCTGCAAACACAGAAGTCTTC. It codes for CTCSWTPANTEVF. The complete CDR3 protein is CTCSWTPANTEVFF.

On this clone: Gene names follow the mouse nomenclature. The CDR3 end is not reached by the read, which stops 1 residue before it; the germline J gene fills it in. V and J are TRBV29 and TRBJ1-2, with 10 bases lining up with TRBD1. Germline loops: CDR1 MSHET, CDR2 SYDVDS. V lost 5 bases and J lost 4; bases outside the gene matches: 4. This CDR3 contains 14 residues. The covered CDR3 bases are TGTGCTAGCAGTCCGACAGGGGGCCCCTCCGACTACACC. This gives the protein CASSPTGGPSDYT. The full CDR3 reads CASSPTGGPSDYTF.

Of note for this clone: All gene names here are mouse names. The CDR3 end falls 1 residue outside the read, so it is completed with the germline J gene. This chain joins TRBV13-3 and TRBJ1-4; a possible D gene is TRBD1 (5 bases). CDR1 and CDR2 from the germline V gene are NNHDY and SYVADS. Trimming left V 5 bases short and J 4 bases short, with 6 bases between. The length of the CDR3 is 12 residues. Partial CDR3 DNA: TGTGCCAGCAGGGACAACAACGAAAGATTATTT. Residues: CASRDNNERLF. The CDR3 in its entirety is CASRDNNERLFF. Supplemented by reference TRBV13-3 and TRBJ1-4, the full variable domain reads EAAVTQSPRSKVAVTGGKVTLSCHQTNNHDYMYWYRQDTGHGLRLIHYSYVADSTEKGDIPDGYKASRPSQENFSLILELASLSQTAVYFCASRDNNERLFFGHGTKLSVL.

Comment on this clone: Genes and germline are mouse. The part of the CDR3 DNA that was read is TGTGCCAGCACTTCAGGAGAAAACACCTTGTAC. Encoded protein: CASTSGENTLY. The whole CDR3 sequence is CASTSGENTLYF. The J gene is TRBJ2-4, the V gene TRBV26, with D unresolved. The sequenced fragment ends 1 residue before the CDR3 boundary, so the rest is inferred from the germline J gene. Germline V gene lookup returns CDR1 KGHPV and CDR2 FQNQEV (reference sequence). The CDR3 spans 12 residues. Trimming pared 7 bases from V and 4 bases from J, leaving 9 bases between.

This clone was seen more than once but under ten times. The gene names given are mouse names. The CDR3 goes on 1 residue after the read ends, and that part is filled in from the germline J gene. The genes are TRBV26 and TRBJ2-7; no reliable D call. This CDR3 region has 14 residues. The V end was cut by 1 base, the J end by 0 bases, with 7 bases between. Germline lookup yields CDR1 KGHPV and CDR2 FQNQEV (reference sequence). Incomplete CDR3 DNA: TGTGCCAGCAGTCTGTATGGGAGCTCCTATGAACAGTAC. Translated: CASSLYGSSYEQY. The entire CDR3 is CASSLYGSSYEQYF.

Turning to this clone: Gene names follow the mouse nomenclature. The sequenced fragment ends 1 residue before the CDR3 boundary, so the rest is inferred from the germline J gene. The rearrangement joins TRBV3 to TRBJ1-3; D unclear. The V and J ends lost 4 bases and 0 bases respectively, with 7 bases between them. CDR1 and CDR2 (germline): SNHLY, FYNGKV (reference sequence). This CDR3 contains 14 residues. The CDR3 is CASSSTFSGNTLYF. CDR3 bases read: TGTGCCAGCAGCTCTACATTTTCTGGAAATACGCTCTAT.

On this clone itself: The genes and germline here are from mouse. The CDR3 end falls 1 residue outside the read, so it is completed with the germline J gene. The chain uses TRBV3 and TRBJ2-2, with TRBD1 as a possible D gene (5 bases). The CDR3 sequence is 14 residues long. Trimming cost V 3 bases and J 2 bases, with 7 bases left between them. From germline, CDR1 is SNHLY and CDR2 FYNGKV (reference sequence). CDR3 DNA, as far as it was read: TGTGCCAGCAGCTTTTCAGGGAACACCGGGCAGCTCTAC. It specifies CASSFSGNTGQLY. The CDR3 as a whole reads CASSFSGNTGQLYF.